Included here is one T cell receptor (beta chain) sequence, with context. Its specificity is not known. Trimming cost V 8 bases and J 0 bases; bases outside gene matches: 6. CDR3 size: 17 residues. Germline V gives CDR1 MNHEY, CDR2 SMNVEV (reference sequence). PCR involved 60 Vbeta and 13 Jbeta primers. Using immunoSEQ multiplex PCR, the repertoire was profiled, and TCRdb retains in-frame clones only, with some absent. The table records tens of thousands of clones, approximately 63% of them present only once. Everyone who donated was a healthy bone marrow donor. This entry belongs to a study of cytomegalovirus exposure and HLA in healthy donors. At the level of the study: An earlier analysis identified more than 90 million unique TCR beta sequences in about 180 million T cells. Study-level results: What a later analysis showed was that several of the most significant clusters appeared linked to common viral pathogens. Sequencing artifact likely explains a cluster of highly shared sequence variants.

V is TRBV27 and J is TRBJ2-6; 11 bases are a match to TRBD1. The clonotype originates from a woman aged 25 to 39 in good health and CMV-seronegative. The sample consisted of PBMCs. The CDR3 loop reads CASSPGTGGSGANVLTF. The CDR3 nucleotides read TGTGCCAGCTCCCCCGGGACAGGGGGCTCTGGGGCCAACGTCCTGACTTTC.